The text below deals with one T cell receptor beta chain. The antigen is unknown. V lost 1 base, J lost 2 bases, and 3 bases stayed unmatched. The CDR3 extends over 15 amino acids. Germline V gives CDR1 SEHNR, CDR2 FQNEAQ (reference sequence). This sample was included in a study of cytomegalovirus exposure and HLA in healthy donors. PCR primers comprised 60 Vbeta and 13 Jbeta primers. Using immunoSEQ multiplex PCR, the repertoire was profiled, and TCRdb retains in-frame clones only, with some absent. There are about 140,000 clones in the sample; 70% to 85% occur only once, and 1.4% to 1.5% lies in the top ten. The study's findings and limits: The majority of CMV-associated TCR beta chains were reported as apparently HLA-restricted in a later analysis.

What was sequenced was PBMCs. The TCR was taken from a man younger than 45 in good health and CMV-seropositive. The chain is built from TRBV7-9 and TRBJ1-2; TRBD1 aligns across 8 bases. The CDR3 region is CASSLVTGGNYGYTF. The CDR3 DNA sequence: TGTGCCAGCAGCTTAGTTACAGGGGGGAACTATGGCTACACCTTC.